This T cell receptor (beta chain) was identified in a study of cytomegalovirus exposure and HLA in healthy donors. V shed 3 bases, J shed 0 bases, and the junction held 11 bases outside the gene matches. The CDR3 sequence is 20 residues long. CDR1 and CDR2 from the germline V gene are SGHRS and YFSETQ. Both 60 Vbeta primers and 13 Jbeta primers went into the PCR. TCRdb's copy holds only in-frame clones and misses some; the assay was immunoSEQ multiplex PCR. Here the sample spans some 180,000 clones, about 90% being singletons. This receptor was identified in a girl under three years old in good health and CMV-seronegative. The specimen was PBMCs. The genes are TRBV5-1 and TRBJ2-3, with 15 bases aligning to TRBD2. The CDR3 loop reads CASSSGTSGGYPSSTDTQYF. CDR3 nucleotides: TGCGCCAGCAGCTCGGGGACTAGCGGGGGGTATCCATCTAGCACAGATACGCAGTATTTT.